This T cell receptor (beta chain) was found in a study of cytomegalovirus exposure and HLA in healthy donors. The PCR was carried out with 60 Vbeta primers and 13 Jbeta primers. Libraries were prepared by immunoSEQ multiplex PCR; TCRdb keeps only in-frame clonotypes and omits some of them. The sample carries 45,000 or so clones, around 69% recorded once. The CDR3 length is 16 residues. Germline V gene data show CDR1 as SQVTM and CDR2 as ANQGSEA. Unmatched junction bases numbered 14, after V lost 6 bases and J lost 4 bases. About this clone itself: Its specificity is not known.

Study outcomes and limitations: Most TCR sequences were uncommon, yet certain public TCRs appeared in many donors. It was reported in a later analysis that an Asian-associated ancestry cluster showed fewer N-insertions than the 666-donor mean. In vitro testing confirmed a few CMV-associated chains as specific for CMV antigens. TRBV6-2, TRBV6-3 and other indistinguishable V segments were excluded.

Material for sequencing was PBMCs. The TCR sequence derives from a woman aged 25 to 39 in good health and CMV-seronegative. V gene TRBV29-1 combines with J gene TRBJ2-7, with TRBD2 identical over 11 bases. CDR3 region: CSVTGIAGGPGYEQYF. CDR3 nucleotides: TGCAGCGTGACGGGGATAGCGGGAGGGCCTGGGTACGAGCAGTACTTC.